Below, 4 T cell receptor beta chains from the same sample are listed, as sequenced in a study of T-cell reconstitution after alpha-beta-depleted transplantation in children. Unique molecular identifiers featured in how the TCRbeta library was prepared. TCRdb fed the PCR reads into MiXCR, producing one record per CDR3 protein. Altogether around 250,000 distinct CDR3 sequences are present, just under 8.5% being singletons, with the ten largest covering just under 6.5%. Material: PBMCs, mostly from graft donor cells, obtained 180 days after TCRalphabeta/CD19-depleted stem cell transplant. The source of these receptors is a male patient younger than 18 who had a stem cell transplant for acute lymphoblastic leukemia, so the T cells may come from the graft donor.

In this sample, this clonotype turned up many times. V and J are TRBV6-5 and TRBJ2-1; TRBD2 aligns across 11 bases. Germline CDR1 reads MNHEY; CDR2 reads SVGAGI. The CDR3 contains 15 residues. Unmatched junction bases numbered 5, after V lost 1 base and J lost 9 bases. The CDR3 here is CASSYLAGGPFEQFF. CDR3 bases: TGTGCCAGCAGTTACTTAGCGGGAGGGCCGTTTGAGCAGTTCTTC.

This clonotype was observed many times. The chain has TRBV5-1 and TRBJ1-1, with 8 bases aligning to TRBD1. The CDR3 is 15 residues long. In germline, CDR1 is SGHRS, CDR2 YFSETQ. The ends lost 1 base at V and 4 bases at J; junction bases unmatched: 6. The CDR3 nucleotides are TGCGCCAGCAGCTTGAGTACAGGGGGAAGCACTGAAGCTTTCTTT. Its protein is CASSLSTGGSTEAFF. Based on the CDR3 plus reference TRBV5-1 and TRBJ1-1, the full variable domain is KAGVTQTPRYLIKTRGQQVTLSCSPISGHRSVSWYQQTPGQGLQFLFEYFSETQRNKGNFPGRFSGRQFSNSRSEMNVSTLELGDSALYLCASSLSTGGSTEAFFGQGTRLTVV.

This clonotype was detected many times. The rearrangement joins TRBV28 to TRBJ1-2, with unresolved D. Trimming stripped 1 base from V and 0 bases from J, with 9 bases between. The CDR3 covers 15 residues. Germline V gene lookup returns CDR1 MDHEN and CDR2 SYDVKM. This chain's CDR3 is CASSLLAGANYGYTF. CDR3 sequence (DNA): TGTGCCAGCAGTTTATTGGCAGGAGCTAACTATGGCTACACCTTC.

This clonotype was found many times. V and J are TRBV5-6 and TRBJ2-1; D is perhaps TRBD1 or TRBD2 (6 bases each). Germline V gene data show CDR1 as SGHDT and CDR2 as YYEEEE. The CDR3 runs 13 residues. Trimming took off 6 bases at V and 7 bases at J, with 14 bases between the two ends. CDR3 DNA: TGTGCCAGCACCCTTTTAGGGGGGAATGAGCAGTTCTTC. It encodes CASTLLGGNEQFF.